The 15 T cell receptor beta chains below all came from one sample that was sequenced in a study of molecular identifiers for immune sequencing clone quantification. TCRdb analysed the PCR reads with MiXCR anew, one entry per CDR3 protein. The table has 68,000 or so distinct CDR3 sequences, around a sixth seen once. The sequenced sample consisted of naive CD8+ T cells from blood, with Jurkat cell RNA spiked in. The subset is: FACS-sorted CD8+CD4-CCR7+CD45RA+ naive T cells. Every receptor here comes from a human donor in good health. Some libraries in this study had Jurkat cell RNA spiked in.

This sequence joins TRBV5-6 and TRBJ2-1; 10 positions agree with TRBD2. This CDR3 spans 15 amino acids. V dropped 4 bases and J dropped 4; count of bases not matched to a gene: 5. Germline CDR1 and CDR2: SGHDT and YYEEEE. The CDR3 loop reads CASSVTSGTYNEQFF. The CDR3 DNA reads TGTGCCAGCAGCGTAACTAGCGGGACGTACAATGAGCAGTTCTTC.

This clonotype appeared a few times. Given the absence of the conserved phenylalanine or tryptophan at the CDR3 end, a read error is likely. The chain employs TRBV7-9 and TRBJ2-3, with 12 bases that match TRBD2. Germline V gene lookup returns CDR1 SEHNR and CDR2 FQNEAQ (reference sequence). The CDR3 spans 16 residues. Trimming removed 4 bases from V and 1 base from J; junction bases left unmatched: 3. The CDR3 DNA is TGTGCCAGCAGCTCCGGGACTAGCGGGCGCACAGATACGCAGTATCTT. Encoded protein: CASSSGTSGRTDTQYL.

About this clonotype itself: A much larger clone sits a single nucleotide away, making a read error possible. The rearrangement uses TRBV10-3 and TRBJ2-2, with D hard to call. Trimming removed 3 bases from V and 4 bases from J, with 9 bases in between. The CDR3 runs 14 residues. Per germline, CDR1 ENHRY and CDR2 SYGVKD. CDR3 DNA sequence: TGTGCCATCAGTGACACGCAGACCACCGGGGAGCTGTTTTTT. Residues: CAISDTQTTGELFF.

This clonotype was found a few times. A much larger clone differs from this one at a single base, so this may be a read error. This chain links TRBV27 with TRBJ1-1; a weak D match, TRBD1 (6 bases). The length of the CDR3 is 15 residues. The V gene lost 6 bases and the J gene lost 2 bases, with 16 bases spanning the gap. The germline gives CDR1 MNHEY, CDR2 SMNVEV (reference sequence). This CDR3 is CASRTEQGGNTEAFF. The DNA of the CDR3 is TGTGCCAGCAGAACCGAACAGGGTGGTAACACTGAAGCTTTCTTT.

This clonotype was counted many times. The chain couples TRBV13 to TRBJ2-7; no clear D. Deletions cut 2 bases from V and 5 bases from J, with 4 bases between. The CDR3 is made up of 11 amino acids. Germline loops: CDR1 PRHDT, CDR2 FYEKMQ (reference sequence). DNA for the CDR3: TGTGCCAGCAGCTTAAGTAACGAGCAGTACTTC. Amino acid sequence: CASSLSNEQYF.

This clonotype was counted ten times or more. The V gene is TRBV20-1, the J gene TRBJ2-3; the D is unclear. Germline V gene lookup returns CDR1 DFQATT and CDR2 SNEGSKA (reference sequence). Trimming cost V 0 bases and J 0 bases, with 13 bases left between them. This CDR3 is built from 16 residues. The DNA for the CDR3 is TGCAGTGCTAGAGATCCCTTCAGCGTAAGCACAGATACGCAGTATTTT. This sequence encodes CSARDPFSVSTDTQYF.

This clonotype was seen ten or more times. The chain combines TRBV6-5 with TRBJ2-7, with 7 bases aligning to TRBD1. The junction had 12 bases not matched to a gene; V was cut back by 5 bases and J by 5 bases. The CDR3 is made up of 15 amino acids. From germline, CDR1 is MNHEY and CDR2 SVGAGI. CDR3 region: CASSMSGTVYDEQYF. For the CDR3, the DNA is TGTGCCAGCAGTATGTCCGGGACAGTATACGACGAGCAGTACTTC.

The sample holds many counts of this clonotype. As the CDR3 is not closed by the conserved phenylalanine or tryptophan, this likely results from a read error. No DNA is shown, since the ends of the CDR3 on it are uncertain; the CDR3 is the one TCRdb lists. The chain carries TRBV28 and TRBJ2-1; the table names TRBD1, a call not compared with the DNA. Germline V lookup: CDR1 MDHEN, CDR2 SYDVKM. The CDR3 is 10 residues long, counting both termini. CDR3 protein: CASSFLRRGV.

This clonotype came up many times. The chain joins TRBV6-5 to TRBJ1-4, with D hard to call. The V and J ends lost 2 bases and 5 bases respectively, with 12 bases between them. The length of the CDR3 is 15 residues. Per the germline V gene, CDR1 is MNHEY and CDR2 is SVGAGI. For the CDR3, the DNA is TGTGCCAGCAGTTACACTACAGAACAAAATGAAAAACTGTTTTTT. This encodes CASSYTTEQNEKLFF.

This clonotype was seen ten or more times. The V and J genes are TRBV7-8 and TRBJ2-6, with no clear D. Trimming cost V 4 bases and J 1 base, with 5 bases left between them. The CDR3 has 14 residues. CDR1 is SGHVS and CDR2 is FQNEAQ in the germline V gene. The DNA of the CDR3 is TGTGCCAGCAGCTGGGGATCTGGGGCCAACGTCCTGACTTTC. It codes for CASSWGSGANVLTF.

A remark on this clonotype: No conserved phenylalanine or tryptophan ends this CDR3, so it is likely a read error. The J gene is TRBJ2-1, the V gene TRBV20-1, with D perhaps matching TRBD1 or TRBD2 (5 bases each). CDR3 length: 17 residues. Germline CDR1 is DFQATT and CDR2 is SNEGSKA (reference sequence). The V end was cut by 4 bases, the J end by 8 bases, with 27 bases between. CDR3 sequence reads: CSATGYQLGEKWDEQFS. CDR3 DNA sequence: TGCAGTGCTACGGGTTATCAATTGGGGGAGAAGTGGGATGAGCAGTTCTCC.

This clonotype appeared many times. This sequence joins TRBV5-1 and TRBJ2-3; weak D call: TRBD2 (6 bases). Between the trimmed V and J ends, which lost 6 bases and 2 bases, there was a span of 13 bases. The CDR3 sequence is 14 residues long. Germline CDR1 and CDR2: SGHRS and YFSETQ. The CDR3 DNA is TGCGCCAGCATCGATAGCGGATACACAGATACGCAGTATTTT. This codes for CASIDSGYTDTQYF.

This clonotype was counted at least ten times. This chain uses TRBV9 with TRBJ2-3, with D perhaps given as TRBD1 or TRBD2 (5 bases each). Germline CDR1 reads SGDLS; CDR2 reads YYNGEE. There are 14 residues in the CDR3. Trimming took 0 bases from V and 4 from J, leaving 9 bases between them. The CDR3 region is CASSVAGSADTQYF. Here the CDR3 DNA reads TGTGCCAGCAGCGTAGCAGGGAGCGCAGATACGCAGTATTTT.

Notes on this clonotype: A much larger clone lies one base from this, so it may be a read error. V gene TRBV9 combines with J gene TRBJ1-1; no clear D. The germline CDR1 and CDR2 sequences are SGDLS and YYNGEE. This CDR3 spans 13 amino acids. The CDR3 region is CASGVGRYTEAFF. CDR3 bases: TGTGCCAGCGGCGTGGGGAGGTACACTGAAGCTTTCTTT.

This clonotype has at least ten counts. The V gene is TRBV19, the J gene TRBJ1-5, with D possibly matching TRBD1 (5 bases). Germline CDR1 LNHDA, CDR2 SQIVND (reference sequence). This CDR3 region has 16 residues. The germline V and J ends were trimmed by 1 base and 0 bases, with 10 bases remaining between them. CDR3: CASSIVGGVSNQPQHF. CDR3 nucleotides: TGTGCCAGTAGTATAGTCGGAGGGGTTAGCAATCAGCCCCAGCATTTT.